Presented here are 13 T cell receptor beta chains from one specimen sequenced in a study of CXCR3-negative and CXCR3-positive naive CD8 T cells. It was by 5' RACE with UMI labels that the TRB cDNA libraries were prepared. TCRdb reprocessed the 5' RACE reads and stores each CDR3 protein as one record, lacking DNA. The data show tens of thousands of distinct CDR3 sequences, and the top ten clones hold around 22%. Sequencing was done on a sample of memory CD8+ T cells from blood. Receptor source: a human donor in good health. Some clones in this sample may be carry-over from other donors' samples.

The CDR3 sequence: CSVDSAGGQSTDTQYF. The chain is built from TRBV29-1 and TRBJ2-3; the TRBD1 assignment by TCRdb is unverifiable without DNA. This CDR3 is built from 16 residues. Germline CDR1 is SQVTM and CDR2 is ANQGSEA.

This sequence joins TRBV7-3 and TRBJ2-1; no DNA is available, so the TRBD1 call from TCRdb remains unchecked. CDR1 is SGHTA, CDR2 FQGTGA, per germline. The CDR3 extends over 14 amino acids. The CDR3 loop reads CASSPTVLGGEQFF.

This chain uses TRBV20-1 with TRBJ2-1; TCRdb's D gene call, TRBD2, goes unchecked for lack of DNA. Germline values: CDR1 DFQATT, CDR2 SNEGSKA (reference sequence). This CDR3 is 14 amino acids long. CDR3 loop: CSAGLAGVGNEQFF.

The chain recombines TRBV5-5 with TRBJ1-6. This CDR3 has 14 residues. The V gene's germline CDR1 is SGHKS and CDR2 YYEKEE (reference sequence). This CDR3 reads CASSSPREGSPLHF.

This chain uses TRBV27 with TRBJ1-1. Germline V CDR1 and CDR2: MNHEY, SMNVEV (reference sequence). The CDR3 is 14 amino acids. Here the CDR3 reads CASSPIQDIGVSFF.

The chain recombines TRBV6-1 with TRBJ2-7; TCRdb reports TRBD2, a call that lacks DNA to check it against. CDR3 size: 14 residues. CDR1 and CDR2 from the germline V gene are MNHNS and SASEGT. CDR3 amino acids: CASSESGGSYEQYF.

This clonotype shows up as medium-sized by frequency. The CDR3 here is CSARTGDTEAFF. The chain couples TRBV20-1 to TRBJ1-1; TCRdb gives TRBD1 as the D gene, but with no DNA this cannot be confirmed. The CDR3 extends over 12 amino acids. Germline CDR1 and CDR2: DFQATT and SNEGSKA (reference sequence).

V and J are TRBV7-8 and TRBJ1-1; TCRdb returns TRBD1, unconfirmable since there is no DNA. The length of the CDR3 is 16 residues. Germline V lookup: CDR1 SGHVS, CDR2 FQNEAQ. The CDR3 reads CASSYRRDTENTEAFF.

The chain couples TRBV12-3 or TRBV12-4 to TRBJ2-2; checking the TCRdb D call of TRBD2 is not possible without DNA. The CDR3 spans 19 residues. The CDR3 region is CASSLGLAGGPANTGELFF.

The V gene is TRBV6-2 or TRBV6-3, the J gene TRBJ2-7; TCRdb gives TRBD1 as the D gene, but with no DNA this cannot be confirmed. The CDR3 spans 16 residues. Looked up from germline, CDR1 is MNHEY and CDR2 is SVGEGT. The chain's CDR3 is CASSYTPGQGQDEQYF.

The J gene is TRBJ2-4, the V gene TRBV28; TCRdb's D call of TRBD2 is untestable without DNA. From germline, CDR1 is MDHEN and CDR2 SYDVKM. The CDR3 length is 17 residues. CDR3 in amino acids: CATAAPRPGLSENIQYF.

The CDR3 loop is CASSPRQGAQDEQYF. This rearrangement joins TRBV28 to TRBJ2-7; TCRdb proposes TRBD1, but this gene call is untestable without DNA. The germline gives CDR1 MDHEN, CDR2 SYDVKM. The CDR3 sequence is 15 residues long.

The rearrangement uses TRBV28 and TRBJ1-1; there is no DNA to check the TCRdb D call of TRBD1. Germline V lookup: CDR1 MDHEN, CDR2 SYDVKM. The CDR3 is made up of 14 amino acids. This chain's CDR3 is CASGDRDLNTEAFF.